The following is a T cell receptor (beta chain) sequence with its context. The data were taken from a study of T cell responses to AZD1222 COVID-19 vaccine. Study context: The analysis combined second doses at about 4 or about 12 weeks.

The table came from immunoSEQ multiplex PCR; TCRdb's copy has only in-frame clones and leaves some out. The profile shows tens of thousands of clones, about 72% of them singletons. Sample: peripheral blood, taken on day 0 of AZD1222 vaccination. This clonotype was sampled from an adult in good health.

The CDR3 DNA reads TGTGCCAGCAGCCCTGGACAGGTCGCTGAAGCTTTCTTT. Protein sequence: CASSPGQVAEAFF. This chain connects TRBV3-1 (or the pseudogene TRBV3-2) to TRBJ1-1; 7 bases map to TRBD1. Germline V CDR1 and CDR2: LGHDT, YNNKEL (reference sequence). The J segment lost 6 bases and the V segment lost 4 bases, leaving 5 bases of the junction unmatched. The CDR3 totals 13 residues.